Listed below are T cell receptor beta chains from one sample, sequenced in a study of blood T cell repertoires in COVID-19. Clones were sequenced by immunoSEQ multiplex PCR, and TCRdb holds only the in-frame ones, with some missing. The table includes under 200,000 clones, about 86% detected once. Sequenced: peripheral blood. Every receptor here comes from a young man with active or convalescent COVID-19. Each CDR3 is given with its conserved first and last residue. A D gene is named only where the DNA matches it firmly. The size entry is marked missing in some rows and otherwise reads once, few, many or a size class.

v_gene: TRBV2
d_gene: .
j_gene: TRBJ1-1
abundance: .
CDR3nt: TGTGCCAGCAGTGAAGAACCGGGAACTACCACTGAAGCTTTCTTT
CDR3aa: CASSEEPGTTTEAFF

v_gene: TRBV30
d_gene: TRBD1
j_gene: TRBJ1-2
abundance: .
CDR3nt: TGTGCCTGGAGTGCCGGGGACAGCCGGGGCTACACCTTC
CDR3aa: CAWSAGDSRGYTF

v_gene: TRBV6-5
d_gene: .
j_gene: TRBJ2-7
abundance: .
CDR3nt: TGTGCCAGCAGTTACTCGGGGGGGGGCTACCCCTACGAGCAGTACTTC
CDR3aa: CASSYSGGGYPYEQYF

v_gene: TRBV6-5
d_gene: .
j_gene: TRBJ2-1
abundance: .
CDR3nt: TGTGCCAGCAGTTACTCCGGGAAGAGCTCCTACAATGAGCAGTTCTTC
CDR3aa: CASSYSGKSSYNEQFF

v_gene: TRBV5-1
d_gene: .
j_gene: TRBJ2-5
abundance: .
CDR3nt: TGCGCCAGCAGCTTGGGGGCGGAGACCCAGTACTTC
CDR3aa: CASSLGAETQYF

v_gene: TRBV19
d_gene: .
j_gene: TRBJ1-5
abundance: .
CDR3nt: TGTGCCTCGAAGGTAGGGGGAAACAATCAGCCCCAGCATTTT
CDR3aa: CASKVGGNNQPQHF

v_gene: TRBV3-1/TRBV3-2
d_gene: .
j_gene: TRBJ1-5
abundance: many
CDR3nt: TGTGCCAGCAGCCAAGGTCCGAGCATCCAGCCCCAGCATTTT
CDR3aa: CASSQGPSIQPQHF

v_gene: TRBV19
d_gene: .
j_gene: TRBJ2-3
abundance: .
CDR3nt: TGTGCCAGTAGCTCAGGTTTCATGGATACGCAGTATTTT
CDR3aa: CASSSGFMDTQYF

v_gene: TRBV3-1/TRBV3-2
d_gene: TRBD2
j_gene: TRBJ2-1
abundance: .
CDR3nt: TGTGCCAGCAGCCAATATGGCGGGGGGCACAATGAGCAGTTCTTC
CDR3aa: CASSQYGGGHNEQFF

v_gene: TRBV10-1
d_gene: .
j_gene: TRBJ1-1
abundance: .
CDR3nt: TGCGCCAGCAGTGACTCCCCCCACAGGGCGGACACTGAAGCTTTCTTT
CDR3aa: CASSDSPHRADTEAFF

v_gene: TRBV7-9
d_gene: .
j_gene: TRBJ2-3
abundance: .
CDR3nt: TGTGCCAGCAGCCCGCCTCCTAGCAGTCAGGCGCAGTATTTT
CDR3aa: CASSPPPSSQAQYF

v_gene: TRBV18
d_gene: TRBD1
j_gene: TRBJ1-1
abundance: .
CDR3nt: TGTGCCAGCTCACCGGATGGACAGGATAACACTGAAGCTTTCTTT
CDR3aa: CASSPDGQDNTEAFF

v_gene: TRBV6-6
d_gene: .
j_gene: TRBJ1-5
abundance: few
CDR3nt: TGTGCCAGCAGTTACATGGAGAGCAATCAGCCCCAGCATTTT
CDR3aa: CASSYMESNQPQHF

v_gene: TRBV4-1
d_gene: TRBD2
j_gene: TRBJ2-1
abundance: .
CDR3nt: TGCGCCAGCAGCCAACTACGACTAGCGGGGGGGTATAACAATGAGCAGTTCTTC
CDR3aa: CASSQLRLAGGYNNEQFF

v_gene: TRBV27
d_gene: TRBD1
j_gene: TRBJ1-2
abundance: .
CDR3nt: TGTGCCAGCAGTTTATCGATGGGACAGAGCTATGGCTACACCTTC
CDR3aa: CASSLSMGQSYGYTF

v_gene: TRBV12-3/TRBV12-4
d_gene: .
j_gene: TRBJ1-1
abundance: .
CDR3nt: TGTGCCAGCACCCAGACAGGGAACACTGAAGCTTTCTTT
CDR3aa: CASTQTGNTEAFF

v_gene: TRBV19
d_gene: TRBD2
j_gene: TRBJ2-4
abundance: .
CDR3nt: TGTGCCAGCAGTGGGGCGGGAGGCGGGAGCATTCAGTACTTC
CDR3aa: CASSGAGGGSIQYF

v_gene: TRBV19
d_gene: TRBD1
j_gene: TRBJ1-5
abundance: .
CDR3nt: TGTGCCAGTAGCCTCCGGGACAGGGGGCGTCGCAATCAGCCCCAGCATTTT
CDR3aa: CASSLRDRGRRNQPQHF

v_gene: TRBV19
d_gene: .
j_gene: TRBJ2-3
abundance: .
CDR3nt: TGTGCCAGTAGTATAGGACAACGCACAGATACGCAGTATTTT
CDR3aa: CASSIGQRTDTQYF

v_gene: TRBV5-1
d_gene: TRBD2
j_gene: TRBJ2-3
abundance: .
CDR3nt: TGCGCCAGCAGCTTGGATGGACTAGCGGGAACAGATACGCAGTATTTT
CDR3aa: CASSLDGLAGTDTQYF

v_gene: TRBV4-1
d_gene: TRBD2
j_gene: TRBJ2-1
abundance: once
CDR3nt: TGCGCCAGCAGCCAAGAAAGCAGCGGGGGTGGCGATGAGCAGTTCTTC
CDR3aa: CASSQESSGGGDEQFF

v_gene: TRBV4-1
d_gene: .
j_gene: TRBJ2-3
abundance: .
CDR3nt: TGCGCCAGCAGCAAGCCCTCCGGGGAGGAGACGCAGTATTTT
CDR3aa: CASSKPSGEETQYF

v_gene: TRBV10-1
d_gene: .
j_gene: TRBJ2-1
abundance: .
CDR3nt: TGCGCCAGCAGTGGGCCGGGACTGGTGAGGGAGCAGTTCTTC
CDR3aa: CASSGPGLVREQFF

v_gene: TRBV7-9
d_gene: .
j_gene: TRBJ1-2
abundance: .
CDR3nt: TGTGCCAGCAGCTTGGGTCGGGAACGCTATGGCTACACCTTC
CDR3aa: CASSLGRERYGYTF

v_gene: TRBV2
d_gene: TRBD1
j_gene: TRBJ1-1
abundance: .
CDR3nt: TGTGCCAGCAACCCGCCGTGGGGGACAGGAAAGAACACTGAAGCTTTCTTT
CDR3aa: CASNPPWGTGKNTEAFF

v_gene: TRBV11-2
d_gene: .
j_gene: TRBJ1-1
abundance: few
CDR3nt: TGTGCCAGCAGCTTAGATGGGGGGGGAGCTGAAGCTTTCTTT
CDR3aa: CASSLDGGGAEAFF

v_gene: TRBV5-5
d_gene: TRBD2
j_gene: TRBJ2-1
abundance: .
CDR3nt: TGTGCCAGCAGCGACGCTAGCGGAAACAATGAGCAGTTCTTC
CDR3aa: CASSDASGNNEQFF

v_gene: TRBV19
d_gene: .
j_gene: TRBJ2-7
abundance: .
CDR3nt: TGTGCCAGTAGTCGAGACTTCTCCTACGAGCAGTACTTC
CDR3aa: CASSRDFSYEQYF

v_gene: TRBV13
d_gene: TRBD1
j_gene: TRBJ1-3
abundance: once
CDR3nt: TGTGCCAGCAGCTTATTGGGACAGAGCTCTGGAAACACCATATATTTT
CDR3aa: CASSLLGQSSGNTIYF

v_gene: TRBV9
d_gene: .
j_gene: TRBJ1-5
abundance: few
CDR3nt: TGTGCCAGCAGCGCAGCAGGGTTGCGCAATCAGCCCCAGCATTTT
CDR3aa: CASSAAGLRNQPQHF

v_gene: TRBV9
d_gene: TRBD2
j_gene: TRBJ2-3
abundance: once
CDR3nt: TGTGCCAGCAGCGAAGCGGGGGGGCTGACAGATACGCAGTATTTT
CDR3aa: CASSEAGGLTDTQYF

v_gene: TRBV7-2
d_gene: TRBD2
j_gene: TRBJ2-1
abundance: .
CDR3nt: TGTGCCAGCAGCCACAGACTAGCGGGAGGGAGCAATGAGCAGTTCTTC
CDR3aa: CASSHRLAGGSNEQFF

v_gene: TRBV7-3
d_gene: TRBD2
j_gene: TRBJ2-1
abundance: .
CDR3nt: TGTGCCAGCAGCTCACTAGCGGGTAACAATGAGCAGTTCTTC
CDR3aa: CASSSLAGNNEQFF

v_gene: TRBV5-1
d_gene: TRBD1
j_gene: TRBJ1-3
abundance: .
CDR3nt: TGCGCCAGCAGCCAATCCCTGACAGGGGATGGAAACACCATATATTTT
CDR3aa: CASSQSLTGDGNTIYF

v_gene: TRBV28
d_gene: TRBD1
j_gene: TRBJ1-2
abundance: .
CDR3nt: TGTGCCAGCAGTTTAGTGCAGGGGGGCTATGGCTACACCTTC
CDR3aa: CASSLVQGGYGYTF

v_gene: TRBV11-2
d_gene: TRBD1
j_gene: TRBJ2-5
abundance: .
CDR3nt: TGTGCCAGCAGCCAGGACAGGGCTGAGACCCAGTACTTC
CDR3aa: CASSQDRAETQYF

v_gene: TRBV10-3
d_gene: .
j_gene: TRBJ1-1
abundance: .
CDR3nt: TGTGCCATCAGCTCCGGGACACTGAACACTGAAGCTTTCTTT
CDR3aa: CAISSGTLNTEAFF

v_gene: TRBV28
d_gene: TRBD1
j_gene: TRBJ1-2
abundance: .
CDR3nt: TGTGCCAGCAGTTCCTCGGGACAGGGCTGGGACTATGGCTACACCTTC
CDR3aa: CASSSSGQGWDYGYTF

v_gene: TRBV7-2
d_gene: .
j_gene: TRBJ2-3
abundance: .
CDR3nt: TGTGCCAGCAGCAAGAGCGGGACAGATACGCAGTATTTT
CDR3aa: CASSKSGTDTQYF

v_gene: TRBV25-1
d_gene: .
j_gene: TRBJ1-1
abundance: .
CDR3nt: TGTGCCAGCAGTGGGGGGCATTGGAACACTGAAGCTTTCTTT
CDR3aa: CASSGGHWNTEAFF

v_gene: TRBV6-5
d_gene: .
j_gene: TRBJ1-2
abundance: .
CDR3nt: TGTGCCAGCAGTTACTCACAGCTTAACTATGGCTACACCTTC
CDR3aa: CASSYSQLNYGYTF

v_gene: TRBV19
d_gene: .
j_gene: TRBJ1-6
abundance: .
CDR3nt: TGTGCCAGTAGTATAGGGCCAGGGAGGGATTCACCCCTCCACTTT
CDR3aa: CASSIGPGRDSPLHF

v_gene: TRBV11-3
d_gene: TRBD1
j_gene: TRBJ1-2
abundance: .
CDR3nt: TGTGCCAGCAGCTTAGTAACAGGGGGCAATCAGGGCTACACCTTC
CDR3aa: CASSLVTGGNQGYTF

v_gene: TRBV13
d_gene: TRBD2
j_gene: TRBJ2-7
abundance: .
CDR3nt: TGTGCCAGCAGGGCGGGACTAGCGGGATACGAGCAGTACTTC
CDR3aa: CASRAGLAGYEQYF

v_gene: TRBV29-1
d_gene: .
j_gene: TRBJ2-7
abundance: .
CDR3nt: TGCAGCGTTGAAGTGACCGGGACAACGGCCCACGAGCAGTACTTC
CDR3aa: CSVEVTGTTAHEQYF

v_gene: TRBV14
d_gene: .
j_gene: TRBJ1-1
abundance: .
CDR3nt: TGTGCCAGCAGCCGTCAGGGGATGAACACTGAAGCTTTCTTT
CDR3aa: CASSRQGMNTEAFF

v_gene: TRBV14
d_gene: .
j_gene: TRBJ1-4
abundance: .
CDR3nt: TGTGCCAGCAGCCATAGCTCCTCCTTCGGGGGACCGAGAGAAAAACTGTTTTTT
CDR3aa: CASSHSSSFGGPREKLFF